These T cell receptor beta chains were read from a single sample in a study of blood T cell repertoires in COVID-19. Sequencing used immunoSEQ multiplex PCR; TCRdb keeps in-frame clones, though not all of them. The sample consists of about 80,000 clones, about 82% of them appearing once. The specimen sequenced was peripheral blood. These receptors all stem from a woman of 80 years or more with acute or convalescent COVID-19. The CDR3 runs from the conserved cysteine through the conserved F or W. The D gene is left open where the match is weak. The listing skips clone size in some rows; elsewhere it reads once, few, many or a size class.

clone size	D gene	V gene	J gene	CDR3 DNA	CDR3 protein
-	TRBD2	TRBV5-1	TRBJ2-5	TGCGCCAGCAGCCGCGGAGGACTAGCGGGGGGCGAAGAGACCCAGTACTTC	CASSRGGLAGGEETQYF
-	-	TRBV3-1/TRBV3-2	TRBJ1-1	TGTGCCAGCACCCCGACGAATGGTAAGGGGGTGGAAGCTTTCTTT	CASTPTNGKGVEAFF
-	TRBD2	TRBV18	TRBJ2-7	TGTGCCAGCTCGAACGACCTAGCGGCCGCCTACGAGCAGTACTTC	CASSNDLAAAYEQYF
-	-	TRBV11-3	TRBJ2-5	TGTGCCAGCAGCTTTTATCGCCCAGGGAACCAAGAGACCCAGTACTTC	CASSFYRPGNQETQYF
-	-	TRBV24-1	TRBJ2-1	TGTGCCACCAGTGACGCTGCTGGGCGGGGGCTCAATGAGCAGTTCTTC	CATSDAAGRGLNEQFF
-	TRBD1	TRBV6-6	TRBJ2-1	TGTGCCAGCAGTCGGGGGACAGGGCTATCACGCTACAATGAGCAGTTCTTC	CASSRGTGLSRYNEQFF
-	-	TRBV3-1/TRBV3-2	TRBJ1-2	TGTGCCAGCAGCCAAGACCAGGGGCGAAGTGGCTACACCTTC	CASSQDQGRSGYTF
-	TRBD2	TRBV7-3	TRBJ2-3	TGTGCCAGCAGCTCGGGAGCGGGGGCCGTTGCAGATACGCAGTATTTT	CASSSGAGAVADTQYF
few	-	TRBV27	TRBJ1-4	TGTGCCAGCAGAACAGGGTATGAAAAACTGTTTTTT	CASRTGYEKLFF
-	TRBD1	TRBV10-3	TRBJ1-1	TGTGCCATCAAAGCAGGGGGCATGAACACTGAAGCTTTCTTT	CAIKAGGMNTEAFF
-	-	TRBV24-1	TRBJ1-3	TGTGCCACCAGCACACCTTCTGGAAACACCATATATTTT	CATSTPSGNTIYF
-	TRBD1	TRBV10-3	TRBJ1-4	TGTGCCATCAGTAGGGACAGCTTGACTGGGGGAACTAATGAAAAACTGTTTTTT	CAISRDSLTGGTNEKLFF
-	TRBD1	TRBV11-3	TRBJ2-1	TGTGCCAGCAGCTCAGTCTTCGTCGACAGGGCTGAGCAGTTCTTC	CASSSVFVDRAEQFF
once	-	TRBV5-5	TRBJ1-3	TGTGCCAGCAGCTTGGGGGGAGCCGGAAACACCATATATTTT	CASSLGGAGNTIYF
-	TRBD1	TRBV7-9	TRBJ1-2	TGTGCCAGCAGCTTAGCTGTACAGGGGGCTTATGGCTACACCTTC	CASSLAVQGAYGYTF
-	-	TRBV15	TRBJ1-5	TGTGCCACCAGCAGAGATTGGTTCGCACAGGCGAATCAGCCCCAGCATTTT	CATSRDWFAQANQPQHF
-	-	TRBV5-4	TRBJ2-7	TGTGCCAGCAGCCGGGGGTGGGCTCAGGGTCTCTACGAGCAGTACTTC	CASSRGWAQGLYEQYF
few	TRBD1	TRBV7-2	TRBJ1-2	TGTGCCAGCAGCTTAGGATCGGACAGGGCTGGGGGCTACACCTTC	CASSLGSDRAGGYTF
few	TRBD1	TRBV7-9	TRBJ1-2	TGTGCCAGCAGCTCAGGACAGGGTGTCTATGGCTACACCTTC	CASSSGQGVYGYTF
few	-	TRBV29-1	TRBJ2-4	TGCAGCGGTGAGTCCGAAAACATTCAGTACTTC	CSGESENIQYF
-	TRBD1	TRBV3-1/TRBV3-2	TRBJ1-5	TGTGCCAGCAGCCCCGGACAGGACAATCAGCCCCAGCATTTT	CASSPGQDNQPQHF
-	-	TRBV27	TRBJ1-2	TGTGCCAGCAGGAGAGCGGCCCTTAACTATGGCTACACCTTC	CASRRAALNYGYTF
-	TRBD1	TRBV3-1/TRBV3-2	TRBJ2-5	TGTGCCAGCAGCCAGGGACAGCCTAAAGAGACCCAGTACTTC	CASSQGQPKETQYF
-	TRBD2	TRBV5-1	TRBJ2-1	TGCGCCAGCAGCTTGGATGGGACTAGCGGTTCCAATGAGCAGTTCTTC	CASSLDGTSGSNEQFF
-	TRBD1	TRBV4-3	TRBJ1-1	TGCGCCAGCAGCCAAGAAGGGACAGGGAACACTGAAGCTTTCTTT	CASSQEGTGNTEAFF